This record looks at one TCR beta chain sequence and its context. This clonotype was counted ten times or more. No antigen is known for it. No much larger clonotype is one base removed from it; base qualities were not supplied. Explained via the paper, the time point label denotes: persistent/refractory GD, antithyroid drugs over 5 years with positive TRAb. RNA was extracted from PBMCs in TRIzol for both TCR sequencing and RNA sequencing. The diagnosis of Graves' disease was made according to American Thyroid Association guidelines. Patients for the study were recruited at an endocrinology department in Xi'an, China. From each patient, approximately 9 milliliters of peripheral blood was collected into an EDTA anticoagulant tube. Ficoll Paque Plus density gradient separation was used to isolate PBMCs, and no further T cell sorting was performed. An Agilent 2100 Bioanalyzer and agarose gel were used to assess RNA quality, and a NanoDrop 2000 was used to measure RNA concentration.

The sample belongs to a study of regulatory T cells in long-lasting Graves disease (TCRdb year 2021). Turning to the overall study: Persistent Graves' disease meant more than 5 years of antithyroid drug treatment with TSH receptor autoantibodies that stayed positive. Persistent Graves' disease patients were compared with newly diagnosed Graves' disease patients by peripheral blood TCR sequencing and RNA sequencing. The study took place in China and was registered as a clinical trial. A total of some 35 samples underwent TCR sequencing, from around 13 patients with persistent Graves' disease and 20 or so patients with newly diagnosed Graves' disease. Antithyroid drugs had been taken for 8.5 to 12 years on average by persistent Graves' disease patients in the clinical cohort. Overall study outcomes, separate from this receptor: Only the TCR beta chain was sequenced and analyzed. Persistent disease showed preferential use of TRBV28, TRBJ1-2 and TRBJ2-5, whereas newly diagnosed disease favored TRBV20-1 and TRBJ2-1. Persistent Graves' disease patients showed lower TCR Shannon entropy and fewer highly expanded clones than newly diagnosed patients, suggesting clonal expansion. Patients with persistent disease shared more public clonotypes (over 2,500) than newly diagnosed patients did (966). As a limitation, the authors acknowledged that the small sample size may reduce accuracy. Only peripheral blood was studied, because thyroid tissue, the primary lesion, was inaccessible.

The protocol used for the library was multiplex PCR. Sequencing relied on an Illumina HiSeq 4000. CDR3 regions were amplified by Arm-PCR with iRepertoire HTBI primers to construct TCR beta libraries. PCR products were gel purified before sequencing. The original methods were these. Gene usage analysis of CDR3 amino acid clonotypes relied on the approximately 68 TRBV and 13 to 15 TRBJ segments identified across samples. Filtered high-quality paired reads were merged into contigs using COPE and FqMerger. BLAST was used to align contigs to IMGT TRBV, TRBD and TRBJ reference genes, and CDR3 was defined according to IMGT. Highly expanded clones were defined as clonotypes with a frequency above 0.1%. Shannon entropy was used to measure repertoire diversity, and the Gini coefficient was used to measure V-J evenness. Public clonotypes were defined as clonotypes shared by more than one individual. The public reads were quality trimmed at Q25 with fastp and then assembled into clones with MiXCR by TCRdb, keeping productive beta chains. Identical CDR3 protein sequences are pooled into one entry, listed with their most common genes and DNA. TCRdb's processing, not the authors', yielded these V and J calls. The sample has a few hundred thousand distinct CDR3 sequences on record, approximately 23% of them singletons. Roughly a quarter of the sample is taken by the ten largest.

Trimming takes 4 bases from V and 0 bases from J, and the germline ends sit 10 bases apart. The CDR3, cysteine through phenylalanine, is 14 amino acids long. The DNA shown is the 42-base CDR3, in frame from base 1. For CDR1 and CDR2, the germline V gene lists MNHEY and SVGAGI. The V and J genes are TRBV6-5 and TRBJ2-7; the D gene cannot be named for sure. The sequencing used peripheral blood mononuclear cells (PBMCs), collected when the disease was refractory, from a patient treated with antithyroid drugs. This sequence originates from a woman between 35 and 50 years old with Graves disease. Donor details come from another sample of the same person, matched by shared clones. For the CDR3, the sequence is CASSWERDSYEQYF. The nucleotide sequence reads TGTGCCAGCAGTTGGGAAAGGGACTCCTACGAGCAGTACTTC.